This TCR beta chain was documented in a study of T-cell reconstitution after alpha-beta-depleted transplantation in children. This CDR3 region has 13 residues. Trimming left V 1 base short and J 7 bases short, with 10 bases between. From germline, CDR1 is SGHTA and CDR2 FQGNSA. A TCRbeta library incorporating unique molecular identifiers was prepared. TCRdb passed the PCR reads through MiXCR, listing each CDR3 protein once. The repertoire includes hundreds of thousands of distinct CDR3 sequences, 8% to 11% of them detected once, and around 2% sits in the top ten. Many counts were recorded for this clonotype. Its antigen is not identified. Whole-study results and caveats: One year post-transplant, T-cell counts and diversity were largely derived from T cells produced anew. Some patients' high day-60 TCRbeta diversity was attributed to recipient cells surviving conditioning. About two months after transplant, alpha-beta T cells reportedly came from several hundred expanded graft clones.

This chain uses TRBV7-2 with TRBJ2-5; no reliable D call. This clonotype was obtained from a child aged 2-15 years with inherited bone marrow failure, due to receive a stem cell transplant. This sample comprised PBMCs, obtained before TCRalphabeta/CD19-depleted stem cell transplant. The DNA for the CDR3 is TGTGCCAGCAGCTTAGGCTTCAAGAGGACCCAGTACTTC. Protein: CASSLGFKRTQYF.